These 25 T cell receptor beta chains share one sample of origin, sequenced in a study of T cells in Graves' hyperthyroidism and ophthalmopathy. RNA transcripts served as the template for amplifying TCR beta CDR3 regions. The TCR CDR3 first-round RT-PCR relied on the HTBI primer set. TCRdb processed the multiplex PCR reads anew with MiXCR; each CDR3 protein has one entry. The sample lists over 300,000 distinct CDR3 sequences, approximately 15% occurring once. The source material was blood. The receptors were gathered from a woman in her thirties or forties with Graves' ophthalmopathy.

This clonotype was seen many times. CDR3 region: CASSFGMRQPQHF. Written as DNA, the CDR3 is TGTGCCAGCAGTTTTGGAATGAGACAGCCCCAGCATTTT. The V gene is TRBV27, the J gene TRBJ1-5; D is unresolved. Trimming took 3 bases from V and 7 from J, leaving 10 bases between them. Germline V lookup: CDR1 MNHEY, CDR2 SMNVEV (reference sequence). This CDR3 region has 13 residues.

This clonotype was picked up many times. The chain combines TRBV20-1 with TRBJ1-1; possible D gene TRBD1, 6 bases. V was clipped by 3 bases and J by 4 bases, with 18 bases between them. There are 15 residues in the CDR3. Germline lookup yields CDR1 DFQATT and CDR2 SNEGSKA (reference sequence). CDR3 residues: CSASGAGARGTEAFF. The CDR3 DNA is TGCAGTGCTAGTGGTGCAGGGGCTAGAGGCACTGAAGCTTTCTTT.

This clonotype showed up many times. The V gene is TRBV29-1, the J gene TRBJ2-3; 7 bases line up with TRBD2. The junction had 11 bases not matched to a gene; V was cut back by 8 bases and J by 3 bases. CDR3 length: 14 residues. In germline, CDR1 is SQVTM, CDR2 ANQGSEA. The CDR3 loop is CSSRRGGGTDTQYF. CDR3 bases: TGCAGCTCTAGGAGGGGCGGGGGTACAGATACGCAGTATTTT.

This clonotype was seen ten or more times. The rearrangement uses TRBV20-1 and TRBJ2-1; tentative D call: TRBD2 (5 bases). The CDR3 spans 10 residues. Per the germline V gene, CDR1 is DFQATT and CDR2 is SNEGSKA (reference sequence). Trimming removed 3 bases at V and 10 bases at J, with 7 bases between. This chain's CDR3 is CSASREEQFF. CDR3 bases: TGCAGTGCTAGTCGGGAAGAGCAGTTCTTC.

This chain connects TRBV6-1 to TRBJ1-5, with 12 nucleotides matching TRBD1. V lost 4 bases, J lost 6 bases, and 7 bases stayed unmatched. This CDR3 is 16 amino acids long. Germline V gene lookup returns CDR1 MNHNS and CDR2 SASEGT. DNA for the CDR3: TGTGCCAGCAGTGCGCGGGACAGGGGGCTGGGTCAGCCCCAGCATTTT. Protein product: CASSARDRGLGQPQHF.

This clonotype was observed many times. The J gene is TRBJ1-3, the V gene TRBV12-3 or TRBV12-4; no firm D call. The CDR3 runs 13 residues. Trimming shortened V by 6 bases and J by 2 bases, and 8 bases separated the two germline ends. As DNA, the CDR3 is TGTGCCAGCAGAGGTATCGCTGGAAACACCATATATTTT. Its translation is CASRGIAGNTIYF.

This clonotype was counted a few times. CDR3 sequence: CASSLIALNEQFF. The CDR3 bases are TGTGCCAGCAGTTTAATAGCATTGAATGAGCAGTTCTTC. The genes are TRBV28 and TRBJ2-1, with D unresolved. The CDR3 runs 13 residues. Germline V CDR1 and CDR2: MDHEN, SYDVKM. V was clipped by 2 bases and J by 7 bases, with 9 bases between them.

There are many counts of this clonotype. The chain carries TRBV5-1 and TRBJ1-2, with a possible D match to TRBD1 (5 bases). The CDR3 contains 13 residues. Germline V gene lookup returns CDR1 SGHRS and CDR2 YFSETQ. Trimming took off 5 bases at V and 8 bases at J, with 16 bases between the two ends. The CDR3 DNA reads as TGCGCCAGCAGGGAGACGGGGGGTTACGGCTACACCTTC. Protein: CASRETGGYGYTF.

This clonotype was counted ten times or more. The chain links TRBV12-3 or TRBV12-4 to TRBJ2-7; D gene ambiguous. The CDR3 has 12 residues. Between the trimmed V and J ends, which lost 5 bases and 3 bases, there was a span of 8 bases. The CDR3: CASSPHLYEQYF. The CDR3 coding sequence is TGTGCCAGCAGTCCCCATCTCTACGAGCAGTACTTC.

This clonotype was detected ten times or more. The V call is TRBV30, the J call TRBJ2-1; possible D gene TRBD2, 6 bases. Germline V gene sequence: CDR1 GTSNPN, CDR2 SVGIG (reference sequence). V lost 8 bases to trimming and J lost 2 bases, with 19 bases between them. CDR3 length equals 15 residues. CDR3 DNA: TGTGCCGCACTCAGGGACTTCGAAGCCTACAATGAGCAGTTCTTC. Translated, it gives CAALRDFEAYNEQFF.

This clonotype has ten or more counts. This rearrangement joins TRBV5-4 to TRBJ2-1; 7 positions match TRBD1. The CDR3 covers 15 residues. Unmatched junction bases numbered 11, after V lost 4 bases and J lost 7 bases. Germline V lookup: CDR1 SGHNT, CDR2 YYREEE (reference sequence). The CDR3 region has the DNA TGTGCCAGCAGCCCGCGGGCAGGGGGTGCGAATGAGCAGTTCTTC. It yields the protein CASSPRAGGANEQFF.

This clonotype came up a few times. V is TRBV5-1 and J is TRBJ2-2, with D perhaps matching TRBD2 (6 bases). The CDR3 spans 15 residues. With 4 bases removed from V and 3 bases from J, the gap between germline ends came to 13 bases. Looked up from germline, CDR1 is SGHRS and CDR2 is YFSETQ. CDR3: CASSRTEGHTGELFF. The CDR3, as DNA: TGCGCCAGCAGCAGGACGGAGGGGCACACCGGGGAGCTGTTTTTT.

This clonotype occurred many times. The CDR3 DNA follows: TGTGCCAGCAGCTTACCAGCCTCCTACGAGCAGTACTTC. As protein: CASSLPASYEQYF. J is TRBJ2-7 and V is TRBV7-9; the D is unclear. The CDR3 is 13 amino acids. Trimming left V 2 bases short and J 0 bases short, with 5 bases between. From germline, CDR1 is SEHNR and CDR2 FQNEAQ (reference sequence).

The chain employs TRBV6-1 and TRBJ1-1; maybe TRBD1 (6 bases). The CDR3 is made up of 13 amino acids. Germline CDR1 MNHNS, CDR2 SASEGT. With 2 bases removed from V and 8 bases from J, the gap between germline ends came to 12 bases. CDR3 amino acids: CASSEYGGAEAFF. DNA of the CDR3: TGTGCCAGCAGTGAATACGGGGGGGCCGAAGCTTTCTTT.

Ten or more counts support this clonotype. The chain employs TRBV12-3 or TRBV12-4 and TRBJ1-3; D remains ambiguous. V gave up 3 bases and J gave up 1 base, with 7 bases separating them. This CDR3 comprises 14 residues. CDR3: CASSFGGSGNTIYF. CDR3 sequence (DNA): TGTGCCAGCAGTTTCGGTGGATCTGGAAACACCATATATTTT.

This chain connects TRBV9 to TRBJ2-1; the match to TRBD2 covers 10 bases. Trimming took 0 bases from V and 7 from J; bases not matched to a gene: 4. Germline assignment: CDR1 SGDLS and CDR2 YYNGEE. The CDR3 contains 15 residues. The CDR3 DNA reads TGTGCCAGCAGCGTAGTAGCGGGGGGTCGTAATGAGCAGTTCTTC. Protein: CASSVVAGGRNEQFF.

This chain connects TRBV6-5 to TRBJ1-1, with 10 bases identical to TRBD1. This CDR3 region has 16 residues. V was pared by 0 bases and J by 0 bases, with 1 base of the junction left unmatched. Germline assignment: CDR1 MNHEY and CDR2 SVGAGI. The CDR3 sequence is CASSYSGTGVNTEAFF. In DNA form, the CDR3 reads TGTGCCAGCAGTTACTCCGGGACAGGGGTGAACACTGAAGCTTTCTTT.

This clonotype was counted only a few times. The gene calls are TRBV6-1 and TRBJ2-5, with 7 nucleotides matching TRBD2. Trimming at V came to 0 bases and at J to 4 bases, leaving 8 bases not matched to a gene. CDR3 size: 16 residues. Germline CDR1 is MNHNS and CDR2 is SASEGT. The CDR3 reads CASSEAWEGTLETQYF. As DNA, the CDR3 is TGTGCCAGCAGTGAAGCTTGGGAGGGAACTCTAGAGACCCAGTACTTC.

Notes on this clonotype: A much larger clone differs by one base, so this may be a read error. This chain's CDR3 is CSARGLAGGPRTDTQHF. CDR3 coding DNA: TGCAGTGCTAGGGGACTAGCGGGGGGACCACGCACAGATACGCAGCATTTT. The V call is TRBV20-1, the J call TRBJ2-3; tentatively, D is TRBD1 (5 bases). The last part of the DNA fits TRBJ1-5 better; the J call may be wrong. The CDR3 is made up of 17 amino acids. The germline V gene has CDR1 DFQATT and CDR2 SNEGSKA (reference sequence).

For this clonotype: The junction departs from germline at one end; a sequencing error may be responsible. The rearrangement joins TRBV24-1 to TRBJ1-5; 9 nucleotides align to TRBD1. Germline V gene lookup returns CDR1 KGHDR and CDR2 SFDVKD. The CDR3 has 15 amino acids. CDR3 residues: CVTSDGGTGNQPQHF. The DNA of the CDR3 is TGTGTCACCAGTGATGGGGGGACAGGGAATCAGCCCCAGCATTTT.

Remarks on this clonotype: One end of the junction does not line up with germline, which may come from a read error. The rearrangement joins TRBV10-3 to TRBJ1-2; D is possibly TRBD1 (5 bases). This CDR3 spans 13 amino acids. The germline V gene encodes CDR1 ENHRY and CDR2 SYGVKD. In DNA form, the CDR3 reads TGTGCCATCAATGGAGGGGCTGATTATGGCTGCACCTTC. This sequence encodes CAINGGADYGCTF.

The genes are TRBV6-1 and TRBJ2-6; D call uncertain. V was cut by 5 bases and J by 5 bases, with 16 bases left in between. Germline-derived CDR1 and CDR2 are MNHNS and SASEGT. The CDR3 spans 16 residues. The CDR3 coding sequence is TGTGCCAGCAGTCCCGCGCCATCAGCAAGGGCCAACGTCCTGACTTTC. This translates into CASSPAPSARANVLTF.

This clonotype was seen once. The chain recombines TRBV6-1 with TRBJ2-7, with TRBD1 identical over 10 bases. The ends lost 5 bases at V and 6 bases at J; junction bases unmatched: 7. The CDR3 has 14 amino acids. Germline V gene lookup returns CDR1 MNHNS and CDR2 SASEGT. The CDR3 sequence is CASSPRQGAFEQYF. CDR3 DNA: TGTGCCAGCAGTCCCAGACAGGGGGCTTTCGAGCAGTACTTC.

The sample holds many counts of this clonotype. V is TRBV7-2 and J is TRBJ1-2; no definite D call. CDR1 SGHTA and CDR2 FQGNSA come from the germline V gene. V lost 3 bases and J 3 bases, leaving 11 bases between the germline ends. CDR3 size: 14 residues. As DNA, the CDR3 is TGTGCCAGCAGCTTGACACTCGGGGACTATGGCTACACCTTC. Amino acids: CASSLTLGDYGYTF.

The gene calls are TRBV7-2 and TRBJ2-3, with 8 bases that match TRBD2. CDR3 length: 15 amino acids. CDR1 is SGHTA, CDR2 FQGNSA, per germline. Unmatched junction bases numbered 3, after V lost 1 base and J lost 3 bases. The CDR3 protein is CASSLVGGDTDTQYF. The DNA of the CDR3 is TGTGCCAGCAGCTTAGTCGGGGGGGATACAGATACGCAGTATTTT.